The T cell receptor (beta chain) described here comes from a study of T cells after yellow fever vaccination. Whole-study findings and limits: Among all clonotypes, a small share was observed in both CD4 and CD8 compartments. The study re-detected most primary-vaccination clones after the booster (around 96% CD4, approximately 88% CD8). It was the secondary response that reached its peak faster, day 5 versus 15, but it was weaker.

Trimming pared 6 bases from V and 0 bases from J, leaving 8 bases between. Looked up from germline, CDR1 is DFQATT and CDR2 is SNEGSKA (reference sequence). This CDR3 has 12 residues. On this clonotype: Its antigen is not known.

TCRdb re-analysed the 5' RACE reads in MiXCR, keeping a single row per CDR3 protein. The profile shows roughly 250,000 distinct CDR3 sequences, 10% to 15% of them singletons. This receptor was identified in a man aged 25-40 years who received the YFV17D yellow fever vaccine. The rearrangement links TRBV20-1 to TRBJ1-1; D is undetermined. The sequencing here drew on CD4+ T cells sorted from PBMCs, taken 45 days after the yellow fever booster vaccination. CDR3 residues: CSAFTVNTEAFF. The CDR3 nucleotides are TGCAGTGCCTTTACGGTGAACACTGAAGCTTTCTTT.